The clone carrying this TCR beta chain was detected ten times or more. Antigen unknown. TCRdb passed the 5' RACE reads through MiXCR, listing each CDR3 protein once. In the table there are over 130,000 distinct CDR3 sequences, around 7.7% of which are singletons. The data were obtained in a study of T cells after yellow fever vaccination. The study's findings and limits: Abundant clonotypes from the bulk population could contaminate FACS-sorted repertoires. A small proportion of clonotypes was detected in both the CD4 and CD8 compartments.

In germline, CDR1 is KGHSH, CDR2 LQKENI. The germline V and J ends were trimmed by 5 bases and 8 bases, with 19 bases remaining between them. CDR3 length equals 15 residues. The rearrangement links TRBV18 to TRBJ2-1, with a possible D match to TRBD2 (6 bases). This sequence was found in a man aged 25-45 years who received the YFV17D yellow fever vaccine. The sequencing here drew on CD4+ T cells sorted from PBMCs, taken 5 days after the yellow fever booster vaccination. The DNA of the CDR3 is TGTGCCAGCTCAAGTCTGGGACTGGAATTGGATGAGCAGTTCTTC. It yields the protein CASSSLGLELDEQFF.